One and the same sample provided the 32 T cell receptor beta chains below, sequenced in a study of blood T cell repertoires in COVID-19. Data came from immunoSEQ multiplex PCR; TCRdb stores just in-frame clones and leaves some out. The sample records 75,000 or so clones, more than 75% being singletons. Sequencing used peripheral blood. The origin of the receptors is a man aged 60 to 69 with acute or convalescent COVID-19.

The chain employs TRBV5-1 and TRBJ1-6; 9 bases match TRBD1. Germline lookup yields CDR1 SGHRS and CDR2 YFSETQ. The CDR3 has 15 amino acids. Trimming at V came to 0 bases and at J to 9 bases, leaving 4 bases not matched to a gene. The CDR3 region has the DNA TGCGCCAGCAGCTTGGGGACAGGGGAGGGTTCACCCCTCCACTTT. Its protein is CASSLGTGEGSPLHF. The variable domain in full, completed from reference TRBV5-1 and TRBJ1-6, reads KAGVTQTPRYLIKTRGQQVTLSCSPISGHRSVSWYQQTPGQGLQFLFEYFSETQRNKGNFPGRFSGRQFSNSRSEMNVSTLELGDSALYLCASSLGTGEGSPLHFGNGTRLTVT.

The rearrangement uses TRBV5-4 and TRBJ2-5; the match to TRBD2 covers 8 bases. CDR1 is SGHNT, CDR2 YYREEE, per germline (reference sequence). V shed 1 base, J shed 5 bases, and the junction held 1 base outside the gene matches. CDR3 length: 13 amino acids. This CDR3 is CASSLRGGETQYF. Here the CDR3 DNA reads TGTGCCAGCAGCTTGCGGGGGGGGGAGACCCAGTACTTC.

This clone was observed a handful of times. The chain joins TRBV7-2 to TRBJ2-7, with 8 bases fitting TRBD1. Germline V gene sequence: CDR1 SGHTA, CDR2 FQGNSA. This CDR3 contains 14 residues. The V gene end was trimmed by 5 bases and the J gene end by 4 bases; junction bases not matched to a gene: 7. This CDR3 is CASSPQGARYEQYF. The CDR3 DNA reads TGTGCCAGCAGCCCGCAGGGGGCGAGGTACGAGCAGTACTTC.

V is TRBV18 and J is TRBJ1-5; D perhaps matches TRBD1 (6 bases). Trimming left V 3 bases short and J 2 bases short, with 8 bases between. Looked up from germline, CDR1 is KGHSH and CDR2 is LQKENI. The CDR3 length is 14 residues. As DNA, the CDR3 is TGTGCCAGCTCACCGGGGGCGGGCAATCAGCCCCAGCATTTT. Its translation is CASSPGAGNQPQHF.

This chain connects TRBV5-4 to TRBJ2-1; the match to TRBD2 covers 10 bases. Trimming removed 5 bases from V and 3 bases from J; junction bases left unmatched: 5. Germline CDR1 and CDR2: SGHNT and YYREEE (reference sequence). The CDR3 has 15 residues. CDR3 in DNA: TGTGCCAGCAGTCTGGCTAGCGGGAGCTACAATGAGCAGTTCTTC. This codes for CASSLASGSYNEQFF.

The J gene is TRBJ1-2, the V gene TRBV7-3; 9 positions agree with TRBD1. J was trimmed by 3 bases and V by 4 bases; bases with no gene match: 12. Germline CDR1 reads SGHTA; CDR2 reads FQGTGA. The CDR3 runs 17 residues. Written as DNA, the CDR3 is TGTGCCAGCAGCTCCCAACCCGGGACAGGGAGAGACTATGGCTACACCTTC. Translation gives CASSSQPGTGRDYGYTF.

As DNA, the CDR3 is TGTGCCAGCAGCCAAGGAGCTAGCGGTTGGAGAGCCGACGAGCAGTACTTC. This codes for CASSQGASGWRADEQYF. The J gene is TRBJ2-7, the V gene TRBV14; 7 nucleotides agree with TRBD2. J lost 5 bases, V lost 1 base, and 14 bases had no gene match. This CDR3 comprises 17 residues. CDR1 is SGHDN, CDR2 FVKESK, per germline. Variable domain in full (rest from reference TRBV14 and TRBJ2-7): EAGVTQFPSHSVIEKGQTVTLRCDPISGHDNLYWYRRVMGKEIKFLLHFVKESKQDESGMPNNRFLAERTGGTYSTLKVQPAELEDSGVYFCASSQGASGWRADEQYFGPGTRLTVT.

The CDR3 DNA reads TGCGCCAGCAGCTCTAACCAGGGGTACTATGGCTACACCTTC. Protein sequence: CASSSNQGYYGYTF. The chain combines TRBV5-1 with TRBJ1-2; a weak D match, TRBD1 (6 bases). V was pared by 3 bases and J by 3 bases, with 12 bases between. CDR1 is SGHRS, CDR2 YFSETQ, per germline. This CDR3 has 14 residues.

The chain uses TRBV3-1 (or the pseudogene TRBV3-2) and TRBJ1-2, with D maybe TRBD1 (6 bases). Germline assignment: CDR1 LGHDT and CDR2 YNNKEL (reference sequence). V was cut by 0 bases and J by 6 bases, with 11 bases left in between. This CDR3 is built from 14 residues. The CDR3 is CASSQEYRDHGYTF. CDR3 sequence (DNA): TGTGCCAGCAGCCAAGAATACAGGGACCATGGCTACACCTTC.

The chain recombines TRBV7-9 with TRBJ2-7; no firm D call. Germline assignment: CDR1 SEHNR and CDR2 FQNEAQ (reference sequence). V lost 6 bases and J 2 bases, leaving 20 bases between the germline ends. CDR3 length: 16 amino acids. CDR3 residues: CASSPPPRVEPYEQYF. CDR3 DNA: TGTGCCAGCAGTCCCCCGCCCCGCGTCGAGCCCTACGAGCAGTACTTC.

The chain employs TRBV14 and TRBJ1-1, with D perhaps TRBD1 (5 bases). Per germline, CDR1 SGHDN and CDR2 FVKESK. Trimming took off 4 bases at V and 0 bases at J, with 18 bases between the two ends. The CDR3 extends over 17 amino acids. CDR3 DNA sequence: TGTGCCAGCAGCCCAGACCCCTGGGGACTTCTGAACACTGAAGCTTTCTTT. This gives the protein CASSPDPWGLLNTEAFF.

The chain combines TRBV2 with TRBJ1-1; TRBD1 might be the D (5 bases). This CDR3 has 13 residues. The V end was cut by 1 base, the J end by 5 bases, with 8 bases between. The germline V gene encodes CDR1 SNHLY and CDR2 FYNNEI. The CDR3 sequence: CASSEGGGTEAFF. The DNA for the CDR3 is TGTGCCAGCAGTGAAGGGGGGGGGACTGAAGCTTTCTTT.

V usage is TRBV6-6 and J usage is TRBJ1-3; no clear D gene. CDR3 size: 16 residues. Germline-derived CDR1 and CDR2 are MNHNY and SVGAGI (reference sequence). Trimming pared 2 bases from V and 3 bases from J, leaving 14 bases between. The CDR3 is CASSYPHGGDGNTIYF. The DNA of the CDR3 is TGTGCCAGCAGTTACCCCCACGGCGGGGATGGAAACACCATATATTTT.

V and J are TRBV4-3 and TRBJ2-5; no clear D gene. Germline V CDR1 and CDR2: LGHNA, YSLEER. This CDR3 comprises 15 residues. Deletions cut 0 bases from V and 0 bases from J, with 8 bases between. The CDR3 coding sequence is TGCGCCAGCAGCCAAGAGAAGGAGCACCAAGAGACCCAGTACTTC. Its protein product is CASSQEKEHQETQYF.

The chain employs TRBV10-1 and TRBJ1-1; no clear D. Trimming stripped 7 bases from V and 1 base from J, with 25 bases between. The CDR3 has 18 amino acids. Germline loops: CDR1 WNHNN, CDR2 SYGVQD (reference sequence). The CDR3, as DNA: TGCGCCAGCAATTCCTTTGCCCCAAGGACTGGTTGGAACACTGAAGCTTTCTTT. It is translated as CASNSFAPRTGWNTEAFF.

This sequence joins TRBV4-1 and TRBJ2-5, with 8 bases matching TRBD2. Germline loops: CDR1 MGHRA, CDR2 YSYEKL. The CDR3 loop spans 16 amino acids. Germline trimming cut 4 bases from V and 1 base from J; bases unmatched to any gene: 8. CDR3 DNA sequence: TGCGCCAGCAGCCCTGAAACGGGGGGGGCCCAAGAGACCCAGTACTTC. It codes for CASSPETGGAQETQYF.

The chain has TRBV20-1 and TRBJ2-7; D remains unclear. With 7 bases removed from V and 3 bases from J, the gap between germline ends came to 10 bases. Germline V gene sequence: CDR1 DFQATT, CDR2 SNEGSKA (reference sequence). CDR3 length: 11 residues. CDR3 residues: CSVSLNYEQYF. The CDR3 DNA is TGCAGTGTTTCCCTTAACTACGAGCAGTACTTC.

The chain couples TRBV7-2 to TRBJ2-6, with D tentatively TRBD2 (5 bases). V was shortened by 0 bases and J by 2 bases, with 5 bases between the two germline ends. The CDR3 runs to 15 residues. Per the germline V gene, CDR1 is SGHTA and CDR2 is FQGNSA. The CDR3 nucleotides read TGTGCCAGCAGCTTAGCCGGGACTGGGGCCAACGTCCTGACTTTC. Protein sequence: CASSLAGTGANVLTF. The variable domain in full, with the rest retrieved from reference TRBV7-2 and TRBJ2-6, is GAGVSQSPSNKVTEKGKDVELRCDPISGHTALYWYRQSLGQGLEFLIYFQGNSAPDKSGLPSDRFSAERTGGSVSTLTIQRTQQEDSAVYLCASSLAGTGANVLTFGAGSRLTVL.

This chain uses TRBV2 with TRBJ1-5; D call uncertain. Germline CDR1 and CDR2: SNHLY and FYNNEI. CDR3 length: 13 residues. Trimming removed 8 bases at V and 1 base at J, with 9 bases between. In nucleotides, the CDR3 is TGTGCCAGCGGAGCGGACAGCAATCAGCCCCAGCATTTT. Residues: CASGADSNQPQHF.

The gene calls are TRBV19 and TRBJ1-1; no clear D gene. This CDR3 is 13 amino acids long. CDR1 is LNHDA and CDR2 is SQIVND in the germline V gene (reference sequence). Trimming pared 4 bases from V and 3 bases from J, leaving 9 bases between. Written as DNA, the CDR3 is TGTGCCAGTAGTAACCTCCGGGACACTGAAGCTTTCTTT. Its translation: CASSNLRDTEAFF.

This clone was seen a single time. The chain is built from TRBV7-2 and TRBJ2-7; the match to TRBD1 covers 9 bases. The CDR3 has 15 amino acids. V lost 6 bases and J lost 6; bases outside the gene matches: 12. Germline V gene data show CDR1 as SGHTA and CDR2 as FQGNSA. The CDR3 reads CASRSTGTGWVEQYF. In DNA form, the CDR3 reads TGTGCCAGCAGATCAACCGGGACAGGGTGGGTCGAGCAGTACTTC.

The V and J genes are TRBV19 and TRBJ1-6; D ambiguous. V lost 7 bases and J lost 8, with 15 bases in between. The CDR3 has 14 residues. Germline V gene sequence: CDR1 LNHDA, CDR2 SQIVND (reference sequence). The CDR3 nucleotides are TGTGCCAGTACGGGAGGGCAAACGGATTCACCCCTCCACTTT. This encodes CASTGGQTDSPLHF.

In DNA form, the CDR3 reads TGTGCCAGCAGTTTTCGGGGGATAGATACGCAGTATTTT. Translation: CASSFRGIDTQYF. This chain connects TRBV27 to TRBJ2-3, with TRBD2 as a possible D gene (6 bases). Germline V gene lookup returns CDR1 MNHEY and CDR2 SMNVEV (reference sequence). Trimming removed 3 bases at V and 5 bases at J, with 9 bases between. The CDR3 is made up of 13 amino acids.

V usage is TRBV10-1 and J usage is TRBJ2-1, with D maybe TRBD2 (6 bases). Germline CDR1 is WNHNN and CDR2 is SYGVQD (reference sequence). Trimming shortened V by 8 bases and J by 8 bases, and 16 bases separated the two germline ends. The length of the CDR3 is 13 residues. CDR3 amino acids: CASQISGGDEQFF. The CDR3 region has the DNA TGCGCCAGCCAAATTAGCGGTGGGGATGAGCAGTTCTTC.

This chain uses TRBV15 with TRBJ2-5; a possible D gene is TRBD1 (5 bases). Germline V gene sequence: CDR1 LNHNV, CDR2 YYDKDF (reference sequence). This CDR3 contains 14 residues. The ends were cut back, 3 bases at V and 5 bases at J, with 13 bases in the middle. The CDR3 DNA follows: TGTGCCACCAGCAGGACCAGGGCCCAGGAGACCCAGTACTTC. It encodes CATSRTRAQETQYF.

This chain uses TRBV7-2 with TRBJ2-2; D might be TRBD2 (5 bases). The CDR3 runs 16 residues. Germline-derived CDR1 and CDR2 are SGHTA and FQGNSA. V was clipped by 4 bases and J by 4 bases, with 16 bases between them. This CDR3 reads CASSWTRGQSTGELFF. CDR3 coding DNA: TGTGCCAGCAGCTGGACCCGCGGGCAGTCCACCGGGGAGCTGTTTTTT.

This chain uses TRBV9 with TRBJ2-5; perhaps TRBD2 as D (6 bases). Trimming pared 4 bases from V and 5 bases from J, leaving 21 bases between. Germline CDR1 SGDLS, CDR2 YYNGEE. The CDR3 is made up of 16 amino acids. CDR3 region: CASSPYLGEVGETQYF. CDR3 nucleotide sequence: TGTGCCAGCAGCCCATATCTAGGGGAGGTGGGGGAGACCCAGTACTTC.

The genes are TRBV27 and TRBJ2-2, with 9 positions matching TRBD1. The CDR3 has 16 residues. The junction had 10 bases not matched to a gene; V was cut back by 7 bases and J by 4 bases. Per germline, CDR1 MNHEY and CDR2 SMNVEV (reference sequence). CDR3 nucleotide sequence: TGTGCCAGCACCTACGGGACAGGGATAGGCACCGGGGAGCTGTTTTTT. It codes for CASTYGTGIGTGELFF.

The chain is built from TRBV3-1 (or the pseudogene TRBV3-2) and TRBJ2-3; D may be TRBD1 (5 bases). V gave up 1 base and J gave up 9 bases, with 20 bases separating them. Germline-derived CDR1 and CDR2 are LGHDT and YNNKEL (reference sequence). This CDR3 contains 16 residues. CDR3 sequence reads: CASSQVKLQGRGTQYF. In DNA, the CDR3 is TGTGCCAGCAGCCAAGTAAAGCTGCAGGGAAGGGGAACGCAGTATTTT.

This clone appeared a single time. V and J are TRBV4-2 and TRBJ1-5, with D uncertain. This CDR3 has 14 amino acids. Trimming took 4 bases from V and 6 from J, leaving 13 bases between them. CDR1 is LGHNA, CDR2 YNFKEQ, per germline. CDR3 nucleotide sequence: TGTGCCAGCAGCCCCCTAGGTGGCAGTCAGCCCCAGCATTTT. Amino acids: CASSPLGGSQPQHF.

V and J are TRBV30 and TRBJ2-7; no clear D gene. This CDR3 comprises 13 residues. With 1 base removed from V and 2 bases from J, the gap between germline ends came to 9 bases. From germline, CDR1 is GTSNPN and CDR2 SVGIG (reference sequence). The chain's CDR3 is CAWSEDIAYEQYF. CDR3 in DNA: TGTGCCTGGAGTGAAGACATTGCCTACGAGCAGTACTTC. The whole variable domain, filled in from reference TRBV30 and TRBJ2-7, reads SQTIHQWPATLVQPVGSPLSLECTVEGTSNPNLYWYRQAAGRGLQLLFYSVGIGQISSEVPQNLSASRPQDRQFILSSKKLLLSDSGFYLCAWSEDIAYEQYFGPGTRLTVT.

This clone was seen only a few times. The chain has TRBV30 and TRBJ1-6; D gene unclear. V was shortened by 5 bases and J by 14 bases, with 10 bases between the two germline ends. The CDR3 totals 10 residues. Germline V gene lookup returns CDR1 GTSNPN and CDR2 SVGIG (reference sequence). This chain's CDR3 is CAWGQGTLHF. CDR3 nucleotide sequence: TGTGCCTGGGGGCAAGGAACCCTCCACTTT.